This is a list of T cell receptor beta chains from one sample in a study of shared clonotypes between healthy human individuals. Profiled with immunoSEQ multiplex PCR; TCRdb holds only in-frame clones, not every one. The profile shows roughly 500,000 clones, more than 65% of them singletons. The sequencing input was PBMCs. The receptors shown here come from a middle-aged woman in good health. Some clones in this sample may be carry-over from other donors' samples. The CDR3 runs from the conserved cysteine through the conserved F or W. A D gene is named only where the DNA matches it firmly. Only part of the rows carry a size: once, few, many, or a class if the clone is expanded.

j_gene: TRBJ2-7
abundance: .
d_gene: TRBD1
v_gene: TRBV5-1
CDR3nt: TGCGCCAGCAGCGTGGGGGTGGGGACAGGGGACTACGAGCAGTACTTC
CDR3aa: CASSVGVGTGDYEQYF

j_gene: TRBJ1-2
abundance: .
d_gene: TRBD1
v_gene: TRBV6-6
CDR3nt: TGTGCCAGCAGGGACAGGGAGTGGTTGGGCTACACCTTC
CDR3aa: CASRDREWLGYTF

j_gene: TRBJ2-4
abundance: .
d_gene: TRBD1
v_gene: TRBV28
CDR3nt: TGTGCCAGCAGTACCCAGGGGGCACCGGCCAAAAACATTCAGTACTTC
CDR3aa: CASSTQGAPAKNIQYF

j_gene: TRBJ1-2
abundance: .
d_gene: .
v_gene: TRBV15
CDR3nt: TGTGCCACCAGCAGAGATCGTGTCAGATACTATGGCTACACCTTC
CDR3aa: CATSRDRVRYYGYTF

j_gene: TRBJ2-3
abundance: .
d_gene: TRBD2
v_gene: TRBV7-2
CDR3nt: TGCGCCAGCAGCCAAGATGCTAGCGGGAGAACAGATACGCAGTATTTT
CDR3aa: CASSQDASGRTDTQYF

j_gene: TRBJ2-7
abundance: once
d_gene: .
v_gene: TRBV28
CDR3nt: TGTGCCAGCAGCAGGGGTCCTTCCTACGAGCAGTACTTC
CDR3aa: CASSRGPSYEQYF

j_gene: TRBJ2-3
abundance: .
d_gene: .
v_gene: TRBV7-9
CDR3nt: TGTGCCAGCAGCTTAGCCCGCAGAAGGCCTGGTTTGGATACGCAGTATTTT
CDR3aa: CASSLARRRPGLDTQYF

j_gene: TRBJ1-5
abundance: few
d_gene: .
v_gene: TRBV28
CDR3nt: TGTGCCAGCAGCTTCTCGGATTATAGCAATCAGCCCCAGCATTTT
CDR3aa: CASSFSDYSNQPQHF

j_gene: TRBJ1-1
abundance: .
d_gene: .
v_gene: TRBV29-1
CDR3nt: TGCAGCGGGGGGGAGACTGAAGCTTTCTTT
CDR3aa: CSGGETEAFF

j_gene: TRBJ1-2
abundance: .
d_gene: .
v_gene: TRBV5-5
CDR3nt: TGTGCCAGCAACCGTGAATATGGCTACACCTTC
CDR3aa: CASNREYGYTF

j_gene: TRBJ2-7
abundance: .
d_gene: TRBD2
v_gene: TRBV5-6
CDR3nt: TGTGCCAGCAGCCACCTTTTAGCGGGTCACTACGAGCAGTACTTC
CDR3aa: CASSHLLAGHYEQYF

j_gene: TRBJ1-1
abundance: .
d_gene: .
v_gene: TRBV21-1
CDR3nt: TGTGCCAGCAGCGCCCGGGGGAACACTGAAGCTTTCTTT
CDR3aa: CASSARGNTEAFF

j_gene: TRBJ2-3
abundance: once
d_gene: .
v_gene: TRBV4-2
CDR3nt: TGTGCCAGCAGCCAAAGGGGAAGCGGATACACAGATACGCAGTATTTT
CDR3aa: CASSQRGSGYTDTQYF

j_gene: TRBJ2-2
abundance: .
d_gene: TRBD2
v_gene: TRBV7-3
CDR3nt: TGTGCCAGCAGCTCTAGCGGCAACACCGGGGAGCTGTTTTTT
CDR3aa: CASSSSGNTGELFF

j_gene: TRBJ1-1
abundance: .
d_gene: .
v_gene: TRBV4-1
CDR3nt: TGCGCCAGCAGGCCGTTCAATTCCCTGGAACCAGCTTTCTTT
CDR3aa: CASRPFNSLEPAFF